The 15 T cell receptor beta chains in this list originate from one sample, sequenced in a study of beta chain features in type 1 diabetes. Broader study findings: Within each of all four CD4+ subsets, Type 1 diabetes patients had TCRB CDR3s that were moderately but significantly shorter.

Their recognized antigens are unknown. The entirety of the isolated RNA underwent reverse transcription, so expressed TCRB transcripts were sequenced. Produced via immunoSEQ multiplex PCR; TCRdb's table is partial and in-frame only. This sample has hundreds of thousands of clones, with approximately 10% found just once. The specimen was naive CD4+ T cells from blood. The receptors here all came from a man under 40 with type 1 diabetes.

This chain links TRBV7-9 with TRBJ2-3, with 14 bases matching TRBD2. The V gene's germline CDR1 is SEHNR and CDR2 FQNEAQ (reference sequence). V was pared by 5 bases and J by 10 bases, with 11 bases of the junction left unmatched. The CDR3 has 16 amino acids. The CDR3: CASSPRLAGGLRAQYF. The CDR3, as DNA: TGTGCCAGCAGCCCGAGACTAGCGGGGGGGCTTAGGGCGCAGTATTTT.

The rearrangement links TRBV5-1 to TRBJ1-1; 7 bases line up with TRBD1. Germline-derived CDR1 and CDR2 are SGHRS and YFSETQ. The CDR3 contains 13 residues. The V gene end was trimmed by 0 bases and the J gene end by 10 bases; junction bases not matched to a gene: 6. The CDR3 sequence: CASSLGSAGGAFF. CDR3 DNA: TGCGCCAGCAGCTTGGGGTCGGCAGGGGGAGCTTTCTTT.

This clone was picked up a small number of times. This sequence joins TRBV9 and TRBJ2-1; possibly TRBD1 for D (6 bases). The V and J ends lost 4 bases and 7 bases respectively, with 21 bases between them. Germline loops: CDR1 SGDLS, CDR2 YYNGEE. The CDR3 is 16 residues long. Here the CDR3 reads CASSRTTGPGENEQFF. CDR3 coding DNA: TGTGCCAGCAGCAGAACCACGGGCCCAGGGGAGAATGAGCAGTTCTTC.

In its sample, this clone was seen a few times. The rearrangement uses TRBV6-6 and TRBJ2-7; 7 bases align to TRBD1. Germline loops: CDR1 MNHNY, CDR2 SVGAGI (reference sequence). CDR3 size: 15 residues. The J segment lost 1 base and the V segment lost 7 bases, leaving 10 bases of the junction unmatched. The CDR3 nucleotides read TGTGCCAGCACCCCCGCGCAGGGGGTTTCCTACGAGCAGTACTTC. Its translation is CASTPAQGVSYEQYF.

This chain joins TRBV2 and TRBJ1-2; D is unresolved. This CDR3 has 13 amino acids. V was cut by 7 bases and J by 7 bases, with 16 bases left in between. Germline-derived CDR1 and CDR2 are SNHLY and FYNNEI. This CDR3 reads CASNLGQSLGYTF. The CDR3, as DNA: TGTGCCAGCAACCTGGGCCAGTCCCTTGGCTACACCTTC. Full variable domain (outside the CDR3, taken from reference TRBV2 and TRBJ1-2): EPEVTQTPSHQVTQMGQEVILRCVPISNHLYFYWYRQILGQKVEFLVSFYNNEISEKSEIFDDQFSVERPDGSNFTLKIRSTKLEDSAMYFCASNLGQSLGYTFGSGTRLTVV.

This clone was recorded a few times. V and J are TRBV18 and TRBJ1-1, with D possibly TRBD1 on 6 matching bases. This CDR3 contains 16 residues. Deletions cut 3 bases from V and 5 bases from J, with 19 bases between. The germline V gene has CDR1 KGHSH and CDR2 LQKENI. Here the CDR3 reads CASSPQGPPSGTEAFF. Written as DNA, the CDR3 is TGTGCCAGCTCACCTCAGGGGCCCCCCTCGGGAACTGAAGCTTTCTTT. Based on the CDR3 plus reference TRBV18 and TRBJ1-1, the full variable domain is NAGVMQNPRHLVRRRGQEARLRCSPMKGHSHVYWYRQLPEEGLKFMVYLQKENIIDESGMPKERFSAEFPKEGPSILRIQQVVRGDSAAYFCASSPQGPPSGTEAFFGQGTRLTVV.

This clone was seen only a few times. The chain joins TRBV29-1 to TRBJ2-7, with D unclear. Germline values: CDR1 SQVTM, CDR2 ANQGSEA. V was shortened by 3 bases and J by 5 bases, with 11 bases between the two germline ends. The CDR3 contains 12 residues. CDR3 nucleotide sequence: TGCAGCGTTGAGGAGAACGGCGACGAGCAGTACTTC. It specifies CSVEENGDEQYF.

This sequence joins TRBV23-1 and TRBJ1-6; D uncertain. TRBV23-1 is marked as an open reading frame, function uncertain. This CDR3 has 12 amino acids. Between the trimmed V and J ends, which lost 6 bases and 6 bases, there was a span of 6 bases. The DNA for the CDR3 is TGCGCCAGCAGCCTCAGTAATTCACCCCTCCACTTT. It is translated as CASSLSNSPLHF.

This clone was counted only a few times. The chain recombines TRBV7-2 with TRBJ2-1; a weak D match, TRBD1 (7 bases). The CDR3 is 15 amino acids. Per germline, CDR1 SGHTA and CDR2 FQGNSA. With 6 bases removed from V and 5 bases from J, the gap between germline ends came to 17 bases. The CDR3 sequence: CASSQGGSGNNEQFF. CDR3 in DNA: TGTGCCAGCAGTCAGGGGGGTAGCGGAAACAATGAGCAGTTCTTC.

This clone was recorded a few times. Different DNA sequences within this sample yield the same CDR3. The J gene is TRBJ2-7, the V gene TRBV27, with D uncertain. From germline, CDR1 is MNHEY and CDR2 SMNVEV (reference sequence). The CDR3 has 10 residues. The V end was cut by 7 bases, the J end by 2 bases, with 3 bases between. CDR3 nucleotide sequence: TGTGCCAGCATCGCCTACGAGCAGTACTTC. Amino acids: CASIAYEQYF.

This clone was seen a handful of times. The chain has TRBV7-2 and TRBJ2-3, with D maybe TRBD2 (6 bases). V lost 0 bases and J 4 bases, leaving 14 bases between the germline ends. The CDR3 spans 16 residues. Germline loops: CDR1 SGHTA, CDR2 FQGNSA. The CDR3 region has the DNA TGTGCCAGCAGCTTAGCGCCCACCTGGGGGGCAGATACGCAGTATTTT. It translates to CASSLAPTWGADTQYF.

This clone was picked up one time. The rearrangement joins TRBV5-6 to TRBJ1-1; D is undetermined. CDR1 and CDR2 (germline): SGHDT, YYEEEE. Trimming took off 4 bases at V and 6 bases at J, with 16 bases between the two ends. This CDR3 spans 14 amino acids. CDR3 nucleotide sequence: TGTGCCAGCAGCAGACCCATGGTGAGGGCTGAAGCTTTCTTT. The encoded protein is CASSRPMVRAEAFF.

V usage is TRBV5-4 and J usage is TRBJ2-3; D is possibly TRBD2 (6 bases). CDR1 and CDR2 from the germline V gene are SGHNT and YYREEE (reference sequence). The V end was cut by 2 bases, the J end by 6 bases, with 16 bases between. The length of the CDR3 is 15 residues. The CDR3 nucleotides read TGTGCCAGCAGCTTACAAGTAGGCCTAGCGGATACGCAGTATTTT. This codes for CASSLQVGLADTQYF.

This clone was seen a few times. CDR3 bases: TGTGCCAGCTCGCCATTTGACAGGACTTATGAGCAGTTCTTC. It translates to CASSPFDRTYEQFF. This sequence joins TRBV18 and TRBJ2-1; possibly TRBD1 for D (6 bases). This CDR3 has 14 amino acids. Germline lookup yields CDR1 KGHSH and CDR2 LQKENI. Trimming removed 6 bases at V and 8 bases at J, with 17 bases between.

The chain recombines TRBV9 with TRBJ2-1, with 12 nucleotides matching TRBD2. Germline assignment: CDR1 SGDLS and CDR2 YYNGEE. Trimming cost V 0 bases and J 5 bases; bases outside gene matches: 6. The CDR3 has 17 amino acids. The CDR3 region is CASSVGLAGGPHNEQFF. The CDR3 DNA reads as TGTGCCAGCAGCGTAGGGCTAGCGGGGGGGCCGCACAATGAGCAGTTCTTC.